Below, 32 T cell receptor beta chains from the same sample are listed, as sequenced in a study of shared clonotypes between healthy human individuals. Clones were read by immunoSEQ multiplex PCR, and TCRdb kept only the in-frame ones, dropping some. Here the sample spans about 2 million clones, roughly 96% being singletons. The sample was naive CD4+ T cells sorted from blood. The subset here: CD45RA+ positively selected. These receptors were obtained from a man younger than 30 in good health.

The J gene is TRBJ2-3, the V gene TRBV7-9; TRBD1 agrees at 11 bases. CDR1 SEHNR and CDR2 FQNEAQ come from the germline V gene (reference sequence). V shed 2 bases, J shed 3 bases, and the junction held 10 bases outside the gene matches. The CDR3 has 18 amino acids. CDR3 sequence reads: CASSLKTGTGGRTDTQYF. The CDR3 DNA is TGTGCCAGCAGCTTAAAGACGGGGACAGGGGGAAGGACAGATACGCAGTATTTT.

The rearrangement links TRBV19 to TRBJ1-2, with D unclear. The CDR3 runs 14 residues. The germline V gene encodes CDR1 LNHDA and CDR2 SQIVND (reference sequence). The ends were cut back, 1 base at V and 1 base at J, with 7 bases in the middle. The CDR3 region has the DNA TGTGCCAGTAGTATAGGACTGATTAACTATGGCTACACCTTC. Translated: CASSIGLINYGYTF.

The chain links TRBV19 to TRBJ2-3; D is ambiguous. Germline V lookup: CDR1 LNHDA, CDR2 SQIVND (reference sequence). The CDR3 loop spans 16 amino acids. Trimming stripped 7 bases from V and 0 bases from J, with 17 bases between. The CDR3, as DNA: TGTGCCAGTACTTCTGACGAGCGCCCTAGCACAGATACGCAGTATTTT. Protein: CASTSDERPSTDTQYF. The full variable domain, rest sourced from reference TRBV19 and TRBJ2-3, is DGGITQSPKYLFRKEGQNVTLSCEQNLNHDAMYWYRQDPGQGLRLIYYSQIVNDFQKGDIAEGYSVSREKKESFPLTVTSAQKNPTAFYLCASTSDERPSTDTQYFGPGTRLTVL.

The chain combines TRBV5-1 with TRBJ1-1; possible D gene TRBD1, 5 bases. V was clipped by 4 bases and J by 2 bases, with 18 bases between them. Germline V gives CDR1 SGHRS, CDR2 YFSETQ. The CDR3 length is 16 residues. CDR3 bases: TGCGCCAGCAGCATTGGGCCGGGACGGCAAAACACTGAAGCTTTCTTT. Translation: CASSIGPGRQNTEAFF.

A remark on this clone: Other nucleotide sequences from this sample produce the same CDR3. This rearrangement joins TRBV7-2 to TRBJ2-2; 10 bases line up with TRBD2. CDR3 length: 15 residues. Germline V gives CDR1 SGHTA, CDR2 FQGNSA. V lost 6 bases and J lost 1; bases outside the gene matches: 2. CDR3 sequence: CASSPSGGNTGELFF. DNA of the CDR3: TGTGCCAGCAGTCCTAGCGGGGGGAACACCGGGGAGCTGTTTTTT.

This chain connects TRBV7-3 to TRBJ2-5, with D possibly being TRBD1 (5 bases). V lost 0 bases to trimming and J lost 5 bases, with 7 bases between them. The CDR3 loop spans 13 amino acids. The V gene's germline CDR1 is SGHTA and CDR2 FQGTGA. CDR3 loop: CASSLTGVETQYF. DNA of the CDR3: TGTGCCAGCAGCTTAACAGGGGTGGAGACCCAGTACTTC.

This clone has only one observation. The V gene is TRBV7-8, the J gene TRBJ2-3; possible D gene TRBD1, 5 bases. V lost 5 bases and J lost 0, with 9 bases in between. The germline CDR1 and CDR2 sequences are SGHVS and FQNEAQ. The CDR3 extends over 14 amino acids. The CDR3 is CASSRDSSTDTQYF. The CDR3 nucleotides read TGTGCCAGCAGCCGAGACAGTAGCACAGATACGCAGTATTTT.

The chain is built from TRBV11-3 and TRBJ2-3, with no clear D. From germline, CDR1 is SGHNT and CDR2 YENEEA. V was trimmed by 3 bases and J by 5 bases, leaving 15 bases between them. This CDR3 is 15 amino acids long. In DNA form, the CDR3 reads TGTGCCAGCAGCTTGAACGTGGGGTTTCTAGATACGCAGTATTTT. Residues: CASSLNVGFLDTQYF.

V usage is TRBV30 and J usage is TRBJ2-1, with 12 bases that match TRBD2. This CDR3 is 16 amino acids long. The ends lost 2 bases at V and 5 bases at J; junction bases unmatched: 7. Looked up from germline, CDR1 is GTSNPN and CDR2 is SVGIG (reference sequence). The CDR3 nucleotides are TGTGCCTGGAGTCGTATTGGACTAGCGGGGAACAATGAGCAGTTCTTC. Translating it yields CAWSRIGLAGNNEQFF.

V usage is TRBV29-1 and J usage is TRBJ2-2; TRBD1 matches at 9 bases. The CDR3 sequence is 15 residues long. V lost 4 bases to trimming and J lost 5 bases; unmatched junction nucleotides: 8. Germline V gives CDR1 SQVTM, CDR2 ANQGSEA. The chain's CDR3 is CSVGAGQGPTGELFF. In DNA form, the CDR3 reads TGCAGCGTTGGCGCGGGACAGGGACCGACCGGGGAGCTGTTTTTT.

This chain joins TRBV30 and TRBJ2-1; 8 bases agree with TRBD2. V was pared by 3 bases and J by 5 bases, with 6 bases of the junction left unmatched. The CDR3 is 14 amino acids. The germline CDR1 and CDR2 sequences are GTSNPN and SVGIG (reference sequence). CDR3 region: CAWSQPGLDNEQFF. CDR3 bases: TGTGCCTGGAGCCAACCGGGACTAGACAATGAGCAGTTCTTC.

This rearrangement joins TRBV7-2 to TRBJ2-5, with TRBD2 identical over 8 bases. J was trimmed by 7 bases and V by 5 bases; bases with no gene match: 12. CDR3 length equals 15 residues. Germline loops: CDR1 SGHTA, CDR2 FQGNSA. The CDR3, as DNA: TGTGCCAGCAGCCCCGGACTAGCAGCCTCGGGGACCCAGTACTTC. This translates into CASSPGLAASGTQYF. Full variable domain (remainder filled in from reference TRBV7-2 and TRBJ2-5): GAGVSQSPSNKVTEKGKDVELRCDPISGHTALYWYRQSLGQGLEFLIYFQGNSAPDKSGLPSDRFSAERTGGSVSTLTIQRTQQEDSAVYLCASSPGLAASGTQYFGPGTRLLVL.

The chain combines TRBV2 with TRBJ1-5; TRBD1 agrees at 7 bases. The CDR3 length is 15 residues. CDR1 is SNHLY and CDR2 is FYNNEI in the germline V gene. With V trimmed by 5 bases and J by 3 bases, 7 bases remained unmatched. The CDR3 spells CASSTQGSYNQPQHF. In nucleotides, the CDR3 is TGTGCCAGCAGTACACAGGGGTCATACAATCAGCCCCAGCATTTT.

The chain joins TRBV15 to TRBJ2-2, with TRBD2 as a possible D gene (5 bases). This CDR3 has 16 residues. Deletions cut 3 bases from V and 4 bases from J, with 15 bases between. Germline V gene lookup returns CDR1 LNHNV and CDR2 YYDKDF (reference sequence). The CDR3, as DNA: TGTGCCACCAGCAGGGTACTAGGCGCATCCACCGGGGAGCTGTTTTTT. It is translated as CATSRVLGASTGELFF.

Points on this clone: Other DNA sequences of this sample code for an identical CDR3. This chain's CDR3 is CASSLDINQPQHF. The CDR3 DNA sequence: TGTGCCAGCTCACTAGACATCAATCAGCCCCAGCATTTT. This sequence joins TRBV18 and TRBJ1-5; no definite D call. Trimming took 4 bases from V and 3 from J, leaving 7 bases between them. Germline values: CDR1 KGHSH, CDR2 LQKENI. This CDR3 contains 13 residues.

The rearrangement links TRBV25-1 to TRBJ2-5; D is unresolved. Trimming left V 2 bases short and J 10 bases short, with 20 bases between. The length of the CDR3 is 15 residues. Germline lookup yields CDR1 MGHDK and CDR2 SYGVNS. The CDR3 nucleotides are TGTGCCAGCAGTGAAAGGTCACTATCCACGGTAGGCCAGTACTTC. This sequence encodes CASSERSLSTVGQYF.

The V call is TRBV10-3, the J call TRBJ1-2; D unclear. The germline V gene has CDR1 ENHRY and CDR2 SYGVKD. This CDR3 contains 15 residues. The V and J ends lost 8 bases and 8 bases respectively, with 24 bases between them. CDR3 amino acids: CAIEVSGPGLSGYTF. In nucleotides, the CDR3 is TGTGCCATCGAAGTCTCGGGCCCCGGCTTATCGGGCTACACCTTC.

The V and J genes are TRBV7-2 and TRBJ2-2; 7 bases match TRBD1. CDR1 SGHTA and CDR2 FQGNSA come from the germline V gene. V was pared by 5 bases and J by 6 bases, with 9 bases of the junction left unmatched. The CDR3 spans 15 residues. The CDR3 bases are TGTGCCAGCAGCGAGGGCCAGGGGGAAGCCGGGGAGCTGTTTTTT. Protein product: CASSEGQGEAGELFF.

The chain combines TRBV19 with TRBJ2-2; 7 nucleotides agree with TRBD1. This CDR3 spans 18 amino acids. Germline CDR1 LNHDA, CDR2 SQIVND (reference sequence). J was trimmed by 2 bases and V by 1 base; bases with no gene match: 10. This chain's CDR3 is CASSIGPTGAANTGELFF. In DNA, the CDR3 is TGTGCCAGTAGTATAGGTCCCACAGGGGCCGCAAACACCGGGGAGCTGTTTTTT. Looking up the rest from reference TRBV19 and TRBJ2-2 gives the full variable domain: DGGITQSPKYLFRKEGQNVTLSCEQNLNHDAMYWYRQDPGQGLRLIYYSQIVNDFQKGDIAEGYSVSREKKESFPLTVTSAQKNPTAFYLCASSIGPTGAANTGELFFGEGSRLTVL.

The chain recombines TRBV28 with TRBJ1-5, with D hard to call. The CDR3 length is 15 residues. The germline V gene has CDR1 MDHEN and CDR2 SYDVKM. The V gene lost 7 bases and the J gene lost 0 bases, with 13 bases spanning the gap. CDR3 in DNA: TGTGCCAGCACCTTGGAGACATATAGCAATCAGCCCCAGCATTTT. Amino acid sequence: CASTLETYSNQPQHF.

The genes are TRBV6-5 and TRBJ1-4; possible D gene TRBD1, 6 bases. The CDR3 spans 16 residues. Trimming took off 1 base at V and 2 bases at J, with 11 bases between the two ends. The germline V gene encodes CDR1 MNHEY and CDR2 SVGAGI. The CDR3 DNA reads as TGTGCCAGCAGTTACTTCAGGGGCCGGACTAATGAAAAACTGTTTTTT. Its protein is CASSYFRGRTNEKLFF.

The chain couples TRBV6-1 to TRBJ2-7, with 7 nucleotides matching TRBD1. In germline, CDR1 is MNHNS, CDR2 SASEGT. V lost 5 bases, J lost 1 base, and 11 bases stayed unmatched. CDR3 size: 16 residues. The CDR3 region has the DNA TGTGCCAGCAGTAAAGACAGGGTCGCGATTTCCTACGAGCAGTACTTC. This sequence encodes CASSKDRVAISYEQYF.

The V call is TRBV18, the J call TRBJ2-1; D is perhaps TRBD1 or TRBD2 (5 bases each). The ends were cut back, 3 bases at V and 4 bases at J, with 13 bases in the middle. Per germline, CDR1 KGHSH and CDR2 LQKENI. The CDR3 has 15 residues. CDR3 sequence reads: CASSPDWGGYNEQFF. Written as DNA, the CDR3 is TGTGCCAGCTCACCGGACTGGGGCGGGTACAATGAGCAGTTCTTC.

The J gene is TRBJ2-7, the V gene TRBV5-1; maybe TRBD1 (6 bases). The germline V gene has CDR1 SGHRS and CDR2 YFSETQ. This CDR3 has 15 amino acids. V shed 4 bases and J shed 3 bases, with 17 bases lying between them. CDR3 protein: CASSPGRGHFYEQYF. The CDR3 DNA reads TGCGCCAGCAGCCCCGGCCGGGGACATTTCTACGAGCAGTACTTC.

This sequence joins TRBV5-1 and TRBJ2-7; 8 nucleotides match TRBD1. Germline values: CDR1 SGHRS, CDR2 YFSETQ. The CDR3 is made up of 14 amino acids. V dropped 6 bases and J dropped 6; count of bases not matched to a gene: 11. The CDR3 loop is CASTADRVRREQYF. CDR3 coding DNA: TGCGCCAGCACGGCGGACAGGGTTAGGCGCGAGCAGTACTTC. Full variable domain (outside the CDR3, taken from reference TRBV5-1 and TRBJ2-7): KAGVTQTPRYLIKTRGQQVTLSCSPISGHRSVSWYQQTPGQGLQFLFEYFSETQRNKGNFPGRFSGRQFSNSRSEMNVSTLELGDSALYLCASTADRVRREQYFGPGTRLTVT.

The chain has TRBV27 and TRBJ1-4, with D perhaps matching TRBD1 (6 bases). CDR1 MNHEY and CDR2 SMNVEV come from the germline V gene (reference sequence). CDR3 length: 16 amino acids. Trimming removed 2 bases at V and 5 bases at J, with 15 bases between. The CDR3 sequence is CASSLTIQGFNEKLFF. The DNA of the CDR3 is TGTGCCAGCAGTTTAACCATACAGGGCTTCAATGAAAAACTGTTTTTT.

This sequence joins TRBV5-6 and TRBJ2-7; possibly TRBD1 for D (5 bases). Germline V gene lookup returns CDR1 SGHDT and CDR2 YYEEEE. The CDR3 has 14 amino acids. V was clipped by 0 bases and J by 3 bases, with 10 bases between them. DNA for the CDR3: TGTGCCAGCAGCTTGGTTCAGGGTAACTACGAGCAGTACTTC. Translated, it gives CASSLVQGNYEQYF.

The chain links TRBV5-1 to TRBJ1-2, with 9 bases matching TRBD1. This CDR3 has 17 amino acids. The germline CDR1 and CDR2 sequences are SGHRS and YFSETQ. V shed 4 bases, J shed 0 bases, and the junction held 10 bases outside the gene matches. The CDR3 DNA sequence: TGCGCCAGCAGCCCCGGGCCCTGGACAGGGGCTAACTATGGCTACACCTTC. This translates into CASSPGPWTGANYGYTF.

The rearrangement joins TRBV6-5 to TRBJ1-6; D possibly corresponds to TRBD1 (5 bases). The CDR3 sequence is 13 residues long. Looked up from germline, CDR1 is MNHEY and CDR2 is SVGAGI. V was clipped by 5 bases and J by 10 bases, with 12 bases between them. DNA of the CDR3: TGTGCCAGCAGTCGACAGATAAACTCACCCCTCCACTTT. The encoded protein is CASSRQINSPLHF.

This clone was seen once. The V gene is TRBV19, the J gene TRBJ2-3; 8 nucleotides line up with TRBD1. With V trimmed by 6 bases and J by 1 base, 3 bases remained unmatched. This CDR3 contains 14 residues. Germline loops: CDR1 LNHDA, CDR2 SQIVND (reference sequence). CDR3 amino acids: CASSQGQGTDTQYF. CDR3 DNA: TGTGCCAGTAGCCAGGGACAGGGCACAGATACGCAGTATTTT.

The CDR3, as DNA: TGTGCCAGCAGTTCCGGGTCATGGGATAATTCACCCCTCCACTTT. Protein product: CASSSGSWDNSPLHF. V usage is TRBV28 and J usage is TRBJ1-6; D call uncertain. The CDR3 is 15 amino acids. V lost 4 bases to trimming and J lost 5 bases, with 12 bases between them. Germline values: CDR1 MDHEN, CDR2 SYDVKM.

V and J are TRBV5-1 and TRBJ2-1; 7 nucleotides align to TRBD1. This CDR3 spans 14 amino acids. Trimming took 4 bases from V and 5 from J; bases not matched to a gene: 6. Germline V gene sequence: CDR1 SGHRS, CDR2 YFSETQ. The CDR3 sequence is CASSKRTGNNEQFF. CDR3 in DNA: TGCGCCAGCAGCAAAAGGACAGGAAACAATGAGCAGTTCTTC. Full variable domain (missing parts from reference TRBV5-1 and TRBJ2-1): KAGVTQTPRYLIKTRGQQVTLSCSPISGHRSVSWYQQTPGQGLQFLFEYFSETQRNKGNFPGRFSGRQFSNSRSEMNVSTLELGDSALYLCASSKRTGNNEQFFGPGTRLTVL.